A single sample is the source of the 14 T cell receptor beta chains below, sequenced in a study of OX40 agonist ivuxolimab in advanced cancers. Preparation of the library involved the immunoSEQ multiplex PCR assay. This is the immuneACCESS table as TCRdb keeps it, with only in-frame sequences that have V and J called. A part of the clones is gone; compared with another copy, unresolved V genes explain less than half, and the rest is unexplained. The sample table shows roughly 15,000 clones, and just under 90% are seen once. In total, the top ten clones hold 6.7% of the sample. Source: CD4+ or CD8+ T cells sorted from blood, taken in a trial of the OX40 agonist ivuxolimab. The receptors stem from an adult with an advanced solid tumor such as melanoma, head and neck, liver or kidney cancer.

The chain is built from TRBV6-9 and TRBJ1-1; TRBD1 aligns across 9 bases. CDR3 size: 17 residues. Germline CDR1 reads MNHGY; CDR2 reads SVAAGI. Losses at the gene ends were 7 bases for V and 3 bases for J; bases not matched to a gene: 15. The CDR3 DNA reads as TGTGCCAGCACCCTGGAGCGACAGGGGGTTAAGGACACTGAAGCTTTCTTT. This gives the protein CASTLERQGVKDTEAFF.

The gene calls are TRBV5-1 and TRBJ1-6; 10 bases line up with TRBD1. Germline V CDR1 and CDR2: SGHRS, YFSETQ. The CDR3 is 18 residues long. The trim removed 4 bases at V and 9 bases at J, leaving 16 bases unmatched. The CDR3 is CASSLKDRGTVKGSPLHF. The CDR3 DNA follows: TGCGCCAGCAGCCTCAAGGACAGGGGGACGGTTAAAGGTTCACCCCTCCACTTT.

The chain links TRBV7-2 to TRBJ2-2, with 8 nucleotides matching TRBD2. The V segment lost 1 base and the J segment 5 bases; nucleotides outside the gene matches: 3. The CDR3 runs to 15 residues. The germline CDR1 and CDR2 sequences are SGHTA and FQGNSA. The CDR3, as DNA: TGTGCCAGCAGCTTAGTTTTAGCGGGAACCGGGGAGCTGTTTTTT. Its translation: CASSLVLAGTGELFF.

The chain combines TRBV7-8 with TRBJ1-1; D unresolved. Trimming took 5 bases from V and 4 from J, leaving 23 bases between them. The CDR3 is made up of 17 amino acids. Looked up from germline, CDR1 is SGHVS and CDR2 is FQNEAQ. As DNA, the CDR3 is TGTGCCAGCAGCCCCCAGCCGGACGTCAGAGTGGGCACTGAAGCTTTCTTT. Its protein is CASSPQPDVRVGTEAFF.

The genes are TRBV2 and TRBJ2-3; a weak D match, TRBD1 (6 bases). The germline V and J ends were trimmed by 8 bases and 6 bases, with 15 bases remaining between them. Germline CDR1 and CDR2: SNHLY and FYNNEI. The CDR3 sequence is 13 residues long. The DNA for the CDR3 is TGTGCCAGCCAAAGTCAGGGGCCCGATACGCAGTATTTT. This sequence encodes CASQSQGPDTQYF.

This clone was seen a single time. The chain joins TRBV2 to TRBJ2-5; 8 bases are a match to TRBD2. This CDR3 spans 14 amino acids. Germline V gives CDR1 SNHLY, CDR2 FYNNEI. J gave up 5 bases and V 3 bases, and 5 bases lay outside the gene matches. The CDR3 loop reads CASSEVGTRETQYF. The CDR3 DNA reads TGTGCCAGCAGTGAGGTCGGGACTAGGGAGACCCAGTACTTC.

The genes are TRBV2 and TRBJ2-3; possibly TRBD2 for D (7 bases). The ends were cut back, 5 bases at V and 0 bases at J, with 15 bases in the middle. The CDR3 extends over 16 amino acids. Germline V gene sequence: CDR1 SNHLY, CDR2 FYNNEI. DNA of the CDR3: TGTGCCAGCAGTCTTCAACGGGGGGCTAGCACAGATACGCAGTATTTT. Its translation is CASSLQRGASTDTQYF.

J is TRBJ1-1 and V is TRBV5-1; possibly TRBD1 for D (6 bases). The CDR3 sequence is 14 residues long. CDR1 SGHRS and CDR2 YFSETQ come from the germline V gene. V was pared by 5 bases and J by 2 bases, with 13 bases between. The CDR3 reads CASSTGPSNTEAFF. CDR3 coding DNA: TGCGCCAGCAGTACAGGGCCTAGCAACACTGAAGCTTTCTTT. Variable domain in full (rest from reference TRBV5-1 and TRBJ1-1): KAGVTQTPRYLIKTRGQQVTLSCSPISGHRSVSWYQQTPGQGLQFLFEYFSETQRNKGNFPGRFSGRQFSNSRSEMNVSTLELGDSALYLCASSTGPSNTEAFFGQGTRLTVV.

This chain joins TRBV5-6 and TRBJ2-3; D could derive from TRBD1 or TRBD2 (5 bases each). Germline V gene lookup returns CDR1 SGHDT and CDR2 YYEEEE. This CDR3 region has 13 residues. With 6 bases removed from V and 7 bases from J, the gap between germline ends came to 15 bases. This chain's CDR3 is CASMSWGSHTQYF. The CDR3 DNA follows: TGTGCCAGCATGTCCTGGGGGTCGCATACGCAGTATTTT.

The gene calls are TRBV19 and TRBJ2-7, with TRBD2 as a possible D gene (5 bases). CDR3 length: 15 amino acids. Trimming shortened V by 5 bases and J by 7 bases, and 21 bases separated the two germline ends. Germline V lookup: CDR1 LNHDA, CDR2 SQIVND (reference sequence). In DNA form, the CDR3 reads TGTGCCAGTAGTGTGAGAGGACGGGGTATGGGGGAGCAGTACTTC. Its translation: CASSVRGRGMGEQYF.

J is TRBJ1-1 and V is TRBV18; 7 positions agree with TRBD1. V lost 3 bases and J lost 1; bases outside the gene matches: 5. Germline V gives CDR1 KGHSH, CDR2 LQKENI. This CDR3 is 15 amino acids long. The CDR3 sequence is CASSPGQERNTEAFF. CDR3 nucleotide sequence: TGTGCCAGCTCACCCGGACAGGAGAGGAACACTGAAGCTTTCTTT.

The chain carries TRBV11-2 and TRBJ1-1; TRBD1 agrees at 8 bases. Per germline, CDR1 SGHAT and CDR2 FQNNGV. V lost 8 bases to trimming and J lost 3 bases; unmatched junction nucleotides: 8. The CDR3 loop spans 14 amino acids. This chain's CDR3 is CASHSTGADTEAFF. In DNA form, the CDR3 reads TGTGCCAGCCACTCGACAGGGGCGGACACTGAAGCTTTCTTT.

The chain couples TRBV6-1 to TRBJ1-3; D is unclear. This CDR3 region has 13 residues. The V and J ends lost 6 bases and 7 bases respectively, with 13 bases between them. The germline V gene has CDR1 MNHNS and CDR2 SASEGT. The CDR3 loop is CASSRIGFNTIYF. The CDR3 bases are TGTGCCAGCAGCAGGATTGGATTTAACACCATATATTTT.

The gene calls are TRBV19 and TRBJ1-3; 7 nucleotides agree with TRBD1. This CDR3 is built from 15 residues. The V gene's germline CDR1 is LNHDA and CDR2 SQIVND (reference sequence). V lost 7 bases and J lost 0; bases outside the gene matches: 6. The CDR3 here is CASTPDRASGNTIYF. CDR3 nucleotide sequence: TGTGCCAGTACCCCCGACAGGGCCTCTGGAAACACCATATATTTT. Full variable domain (rest looked up from reference TRBV19 and TRBJ1-3): DGGITQSPKYLFRKEGQNVTLSCEQNLNHDAMYWYRQDPGQGLRLIYYSQIVNDFQKGDIAEGYSVSREKKESFPLTVTSAQKNPTAFYLCASTPDRASGNTIYFGEGSWLTVV.